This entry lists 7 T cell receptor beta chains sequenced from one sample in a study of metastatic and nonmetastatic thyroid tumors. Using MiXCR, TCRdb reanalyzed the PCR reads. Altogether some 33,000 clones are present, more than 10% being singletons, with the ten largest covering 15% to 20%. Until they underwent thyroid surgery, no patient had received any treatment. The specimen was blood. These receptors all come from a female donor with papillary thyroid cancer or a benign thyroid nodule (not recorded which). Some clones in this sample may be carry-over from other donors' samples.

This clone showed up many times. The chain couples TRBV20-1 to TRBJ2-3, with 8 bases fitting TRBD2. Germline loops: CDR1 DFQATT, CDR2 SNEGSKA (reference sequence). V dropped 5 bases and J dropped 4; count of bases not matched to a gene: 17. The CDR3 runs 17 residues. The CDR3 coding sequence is TGCAGTGCTGCCCGTCCCTTCTACCGGGAGGGCCCAGATACGCAGTATTTT. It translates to CSAARPFYREGPDTQYF.

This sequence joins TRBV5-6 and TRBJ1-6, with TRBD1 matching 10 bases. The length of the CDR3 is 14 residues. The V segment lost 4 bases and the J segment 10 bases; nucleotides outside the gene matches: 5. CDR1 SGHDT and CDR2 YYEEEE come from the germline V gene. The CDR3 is CASSKDRGYSPLHF. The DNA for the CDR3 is TGTGCCAGCAGCAAGGACAGGGGGTACTCACCCCTCCACTTT.

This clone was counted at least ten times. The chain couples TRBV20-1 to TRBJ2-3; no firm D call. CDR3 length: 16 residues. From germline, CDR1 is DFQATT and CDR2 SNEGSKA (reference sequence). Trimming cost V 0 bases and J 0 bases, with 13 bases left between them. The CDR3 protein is CSARDRQHLSTDTQYF. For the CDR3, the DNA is TGCAGTGCTAGAGATCGACAACACCTTAGCACAGATACGCAGTATTTT.

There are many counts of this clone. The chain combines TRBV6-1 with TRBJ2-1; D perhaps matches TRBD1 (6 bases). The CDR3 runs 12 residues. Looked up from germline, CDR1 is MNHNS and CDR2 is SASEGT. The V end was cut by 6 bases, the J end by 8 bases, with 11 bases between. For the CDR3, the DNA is TGTGCCAGCAGGAAAAAGGGGGATGAGCAGTTCTTC. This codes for CASRKKGDEQFF.

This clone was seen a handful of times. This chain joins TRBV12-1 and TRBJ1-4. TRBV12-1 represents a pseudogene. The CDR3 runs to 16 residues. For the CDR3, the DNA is TGTGCCAGCAGCTTGGGACCCTCCCAGGGGAATGAAAAACTGTTTTTT. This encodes CASSLGPSQGNEKLFF.

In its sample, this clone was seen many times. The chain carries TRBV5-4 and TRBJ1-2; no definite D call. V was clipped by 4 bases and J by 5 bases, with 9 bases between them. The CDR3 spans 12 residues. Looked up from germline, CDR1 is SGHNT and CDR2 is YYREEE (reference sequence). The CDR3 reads CASSLRSYGYTF. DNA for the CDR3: TGTGCCAGCAGCCTCCGATCGTATGGCTACACCTTC.

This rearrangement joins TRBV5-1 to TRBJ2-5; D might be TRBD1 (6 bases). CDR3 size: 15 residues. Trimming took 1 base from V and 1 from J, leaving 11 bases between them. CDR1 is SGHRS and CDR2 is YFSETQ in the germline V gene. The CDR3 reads CASSLIGQSQETQYF. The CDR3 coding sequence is TGCGCCAGCAGCTTGATTGGACAGAGCCAAGAGACCCAGTACTTC.